These T cell receptor beta chains were read from a single sample in a study of T cells in Graves' hyperthyroidism and ophthalmopathy. A single record per CDR3 protein comes from TCRdb applying MiXCR to the multiplex PCR reads. The sample lists 500,000 to 800,000 distinct CDR3 sequences, roughly 45% seen once, with less than 8.5% in the top ten. Sequenced input: peripheral blood or thyroid tissue (not recorded which). These receptors came from an adult man with Graves' disease, either hyperthyroidism or ophthalmopathy (not recorded which). CDR3s include the opening cysteine and the closing phenylalanine or tryptophan. Fields, in order: D gene, V gene, J gene, clone size, CDR3 protein, CDR3 DNA. The D gene is left open where the match is weak. Rows may omit the clone size; those that give it use once, few, many or a size class.

>.|TRBV2|TRBJ1-4|many
CASSGGGQHEKLFF
TGTGCCAGCAGTGGTGGGGGTCAGCATGAAAAACTGTTTTTT
>.|TRBV20-1|TRBJ2-5|many
CSVRTPDGETQYF
TGCAGTGTCAGGACCCCGGACGGCGAGACCCAGTACTTC
>.|TRBV19|TRBJ2-6|.
CASSQVSNTGANVLTF
TGTGCCAGCAGCCAAGTATCGAACACTGGGGCCAACGTCCTGACTTTC
>TRBD1|TRBV7-9|TRBJ1-2|many
CASSVTGGSYTF
TGTGCCAGCAGCGTGACAGGGGGGAGCTACACCTTC
>TRBD2|TRBV20-1|TRBJ2-7|.
CSARDHRHPSSGATYEQYF
TGCAGTGCTAGAGACCACCGCCACCCCTCAAGCGGGGCGACCTACGAGCAGTACTTC
>.|TRBV20-1|TRBJ2-5|many
CSAHGGGETQYF
TGCAGTGCTCATGGCGGGGGCGAGACCCAGTACTTC
>.|TRBV2|TRBJ1-5|many
CASSDFGGNQPQHF
TGTGCCAGCAGTGACTTCGGGGGTAATCAGCCCCAGCATTTT
>.|TRBV20-1|TRBJ2-7|many
CSARGIDYEQYF
TGCAGTGCTAGAGGGATAGACTACGAGCAGTACTTC
>TRBD1|TRBV7-9|TRBJ1-1|.
CASSPVTGGGTEAFF
TGTGCCAGCAGCCCGGTAACAGGGGGTGGCACTGAAGCTTTCTTT
>.|TRBV11-1|TRBJ2-7|.
CASLDGGYEQYF
TGTGCTAGCCTTGACGGGGGCTACGAGCAGTACTTC
>.|TRBV5-1|TRBJ1-1|few
CASSLKGPGLGTEAFF
TGCGCCAGCAGCTTGAAGGGACCGGGTTTGGGCACTGAAGCTTTCTTT
>.|TRBV6-1|TRBJ1-5|.
CASSPFFGVNQPQHF
TGTGCCAGCAGCCCTTTTTTCGGGGTCAATCAGCCCCAGCATTTT
>TRBD1|TRBV20-1|TRBJ1-2|.
CSANLQGAGGYTF
TGCAGTGCTAACTTACAGGGGGCAGGAGGCTACACCTTC
>.|TRBV24-1|TRBJ2-2|many
CATRDFYTGELFF
TGTGCCACCCGTGACTTCTACACCGGGGAGCTGTTTTTT
>.|TRBV5-1|TRBJ1-1|.
CASSLGRGADTEAFF
TGCGCCAGCAGCTTGGGACGGGGGGCCGACACTGAAGCTTTCTTT
>TRBD1|TRBV7-9|TRBJ1-6|few
CASSEVRDRGRKGISPLHF
TGTGCCAGCAGTGAAGTCCGGGACAGGGGGCGAAAAGGGATTTCACCCCTCCACTTT
>.|TRBV12-3/TRBV12-4|TRBJ1-6|.
CASSARPNSPLHF
TGTGCCAGCAGCGCCCGGCCTAATTCACCCCTCCACTTT
>TRBD1|TRBV7-9|TRBJ2-3|.
CASSFGTGYTDTQYF
TGTGCCAGCAGCTTCGGGACAGGGTACACAGATACGCAGTATTTT
>TRBD1|TRBV7-9|TRBJ2-2|few
CASSIPGQLNTGELFF
TGTGCCAGCAGCATTCCGGGACAGCTAAACACCGGGGAGCTGTTTTTT
>.|TRBV5-1|TRBJ1-2|few
CASSPRELANYGYTF
TGCGCCAGCAGCCCCAGGGAACTAGCTAACTATGGCTACACCTTC
>.|TRBV20-1|TRBJ1-2|many
CSARVSSGSGGYTF
TGCAGTGCTAGAGTATCATCAGGGTCAGGTGGCTACACCTTC
>.|TRBV27|TRBJ1-1|.
CASSLFGSPADEAFF
TGTGCCAGCAGTTTATTTGGCAGCCCCGCCGATGAAGCTTTCTTT
>TRBD1|TRBV10-3|TRBJ1-4|.
CATSDRVDEKLFF
TGTGCCACGTCCGACAGGGTTGATGAAAAACTGTTTTTT